This T cell receptor beta chain is drawn from a study of graft-versus-host responses after intestinal transplantation. This clone was picked up one time. What it binds is unknown. V was trimmed by 7 bases and J by 6 bases, leaving 19 bases between them. The CDR3 sequence is 14 residues long. Germline V gene lookup returns CDR1 MNHEY and CDR2 SMNVEV (reference sequence). The data were produced by immunoSEQ multiplex PCR, yet TCRdb's version contains in-frame clones alone and is incomplete. Of over 65,000 clones in the sample, approximately 89% were seen once. Specimen: unstimulated CD8+ T cells sorted from spleen or lymph node cells, collected before transplant. The V call is TRBV27, the J call TRBJ2-7; D remains unclear. This clonotype was sampled from a human donor who was the organ donor for an intestinal transplant. CDR3 DNA sequence: TGTGCCAGCAAAGTTTTAGAGACATACTCCGAGCAGTACTTC. This codes for CASKVLETYSEQYF.